The 14 T cell receptor beta chains below come from one sample, sequenced in a study of T cell repertoires in cytomegalovirus infection. TCRdb passed the reads through MiXCR, listing each CDR3 protein once. This sample yields some 320,000 distinct CDR3 sequences, of which over 7.5% are seen a single time; 4.3% belongs to the top ten. Material for sequencing was PBMCs. Source of these receptors: a human donor in good health (CMV status not recorded). Some clones in this sample may be carry-over from other donors' samples.

This clonotype was seen many times. V gene TRBV7-2 combines with J gene TRBJ2-5; a weak D match, TRBD2 (6 bases). The CDR3 loop spans 15 amino acids. In germline, CDR1 is SGHTA, CDR2 FQGNSA. V was trimmed by 3 bases and J by 1 base, leaving 12 bases between them. The DNA for the CDR3 is TGTGCCAGCAGCTTGCTTGGGAGGACCCAAGAGACCCAGTACTTC. Translated: CASSLLGRTQETQYF.

The genes are TRBV4-2 and TRBJ1-2; 7 nucleotides match TRBD1. After removal of 0 bases from V and 6 bases from J, the junction contained 7 bases not matched to a gene. The CDR3 contains 15 residues. Germline assignment: CDR1 LGHNA and CDR2 YNFKEQ. CDR3 in amino acids: CASSQESRDRDGYTF. The CDR3 DNA reads TGTGCCAGCAGCCAAGAGAGCCGCGACAGGGATGGCTACACCTTC.

In this sample, this clonotype turned up many times. The V and J genes are TRBV28 and TRBJ2-5, with TRBD2 matching 8 bases. Trimming at V came to 6 bases and at J to 5 bases, leaving 11 bases not matched to a gene. This CDR3 has 15 residues. Germline CDR1 MDHEN, CDR2 SYDVKM. The chain's CDR3 is CASSPGTRWGETQYF. Written as DNA, the CDR3 is TGTGCCAGCAGCCCGGGGACTAGGTGGGGGGAGACCCAGTACTTC.

This clonotype was seen a handful of times. The chain has TRBV15 and TRBJ2-5; TRBD2 agrees at 7 bases. From germline, CDR1 is LNHNV and CDR2 YYDKDF (reference sequence). The junction had 9 bases not matched to a gene; V was cut back by 8 bases and J by 6 bases. The CDR3 sequence is 13 residues long. Written as DNA, the CDR3 is TGTGCCACCTCCGGCGGGAGACGGCAGACCCAGTACTTC. It yields the protein CATSGGRRQTQYF. Based on the CDR3 plus reference TRBV15 and TRBJ2-5, the full variable domain is DAMVIQNPRYQVTQFGKPVTLSCSQTLNHNVMYWYQQKSSQAPKLLFHYYDKDFNNEADTPDNFQSRRPNTSFCFLDIRSPGLGDTAMYLCATSGGRRQTQYFGPGTRLLVL.

The chain is built from TRBV6-1 and TRBJ2-3, with D possibly being TRBD1 (6 bases). The V end was cut by 4 bases, the J end by 5 bases, with 13 bases between. Germline V lookup: CDR1 MNHNS, CDR2 SASEGT. This CDR3 is built from 14 residues. CDR3 DNA: TGTGCCAGCAGTGTGACCAAAGGGGGAGATACGCAGTATTTT. Amino acid sequence: CASSVTKGGDTQYF.

This clonotype was seen at least ten times. The V call is TRBV7-2, the J call TRBJ2-1; D is undetermined. Germline values: CDR1 SGHTA, CDR2 FQGNSA. Trimming removed 2 bases from V and 10 bases from J, with 9 bases in between. This CDR3 has 12 amino acids. For the CDR3, the DNA is TGTGCCAGCAGCTTATCAGTAAAGGAGCAGTTCTTC. Protein sequence: CASSLSVKEQFF.

This clonotype was picked up many times. This sequence joins TRBV28 and TRBJ1-2; D is ambiguous. The CDR3 length is 15 residues. V was cut by 0 bases and J by 1 base, with 9 bases left in between. Germline CDR1 MDHEN, CDR2 SYDVKM. Written as DNA, the CDR3 is TGTGCCAGCAGTTTATGGGGGTCAGTTAACTATGGCTACACCTTC. Its protein product is CASSLWGSVNYGYTF.

Only a few counts were recorded for this clonotype. The genes are TRBV7-2 and TRBJ2-7, with no clear D. V was shortened by 2 bases and J by 4 bases, with 24 bases between the two germline ends. Germline V gives CDR1 SGHTA, CDR2 FQGNSA. CDR3 length equals 18 residues. DNA of the CDR3: TGTGCCAGCAGCTTATACCCTGGCAGCCTTGTTACCCTTTACGAGCAGTACTTC. Residues: CASSLYPGSLVTLYEQYF.

The chain is built from TRBV4-2 and TRBJ1-1; the match to TRBD1 covers 7 bases. There are 15 residues in the CDR3. Germline CDR1 is LGHNA and CDR2 is YNFKEQ. J lost 0 bases, V lost 4 bases, and 5 bases had no gene match. The CDR3 sequence is CASSPGQVLNTEAFF. The CDR3 nucleotides are TGTGCCAGCAGCCCTGGACAGGTCCTGAACACTGAAGCTTTCTTT.

This clonotype has at least ten counts. This chain connects TRBV7-9 to TRBJ1-5; D might be TRBD1 (6 bases). Trimming left V 2 bases short and J 3 bases short, with 8 bases between. Germline V CDR1 and CDR2: SEHNR, FQNEAQ (reference sequence). This CDR3 is built from 14 residues. For the CDR3, the DNA is TGTGCCAGCAGCTTAAACAGGGACAATCAGCCCCAGCATTTT. Its protein is CASSLNRDNQPQHF.

This clonotype occurred a few times. This sequence joins TRBV6-2 or TRBV6-3 and TRBJ2-4; 7 positions match TRBD1. V lost 6 bases and J lost 0; bases outside the gene matches: 14. The CDR3 consists of 18 residues. Germline V gene data show CDR1 as MNHEY and CDR2 as SVGEGT. The CDR3 region is CASRGDSFRLLAKNIQYF. Here the CDR3 DNA reads TGTGCCAGCAGAGGGGACAGTTTTCGGTTACTAGCCAAAAACATTCAGTACTTC.

J is TRBJ2-3 and V is TRBV12-5, with TRBD1 identical over 8 bases. After removal of 4 bases from V and 2 bases from J, the junction contained 5 bases not matched to a gene. Looked up from germline, CDR1 is LGHNT and CDR2 is FRNRAP. The CDR3 extends over 15 amino acids. The CDR3 sequence is CASGSRTGTTDTQYF. CDR3 sequence (DNA): TGTGCTAGTGGTTCCAGGACAGGGACCACAGATACGCAGTATTTT.

The sample holds a few counts of this clonotype. The chain couples TRBV18 to TRBJ2-1; D unresolved. The CDR3 length is 14 residues. Trimming took 1 base from V and 4 from J, leaving 8 bases between them. Germline assignment: CDR1 KGHSH and CDR2 LQKENI. The CDR3 nucleotides read TGTGCCAGCTCACCACAGAGATTGTACAATGAGCAGTTCTTC. It is translated as CASSPQRLYNEQFF.

The V call is TRBV7-9, the J call TRBJ2-6; TRBD1 matches at 8 bases. The germline V gene has CDR1 SEHNR and CDR2 FQNEAQ (reference sequence). CDR3 size: 19 residues. The ends lost 5 bases at V and 0 bases at J; junction bases unmatched: 12. The CDR3 is CASSTPRTGPSSGANVLTF. As DNA, the CDR3 is TGTGCCAGCAGCACTCCAAGGACAGGGCCTAGCTCTGGGGCCAACGTCCTGACTTTC.